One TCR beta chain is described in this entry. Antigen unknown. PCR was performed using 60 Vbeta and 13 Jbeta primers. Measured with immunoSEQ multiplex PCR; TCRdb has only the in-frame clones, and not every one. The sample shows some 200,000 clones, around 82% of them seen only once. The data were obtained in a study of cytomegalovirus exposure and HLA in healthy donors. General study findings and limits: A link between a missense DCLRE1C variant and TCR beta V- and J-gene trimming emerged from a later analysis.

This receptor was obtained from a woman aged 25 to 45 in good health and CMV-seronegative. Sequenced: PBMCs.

The CDR3 DNA reads as TGTGCCAGCAGCTTAGGGGGAAGGGGTAGCAATCAGCCCCAGCATTTT. It is translated as CASSLGGRGSNQPQHF. The chain has TRBV7-6 and TRBJ1-5, with D tentatively TRBD1 (5 bases). Germline V CDR1 and CDR2: SGHVS, FNYEAQ. V was pared by 1 base and J by 0 bases, with 10 bases between. This CDR3 spans 16 amino acids.